These 21 T cell receptor beta chains were all obtained from the same sample, sequenced in a study of T cell responses to AZD1222 COVID-19 vaccine. Method: immunoSEQ multiplex PCR; TCRdb's copy keeps in-frame clones and lacks some. The profile shows 90,000 to 130,000 clones, about 90% of them singletons. Sequenced here: peripheral blood, sampled on day 0 of AZD1222 vaccination. The receptors were sampled from an adult in good health.

V and J are TRBV11-1 and TRBJ1-2; no firm D call. The germline V and J ends were trimmed by 3 bases and 0 bases, with 5 bases remaining between them. Germline CDR1 is SGHAT and CDR2 is FQDESV (reference sequence). CDR3 size: 13 residues. The CDR3 sequence: CASSFDANYGYTF. The CDR3 DNA reads as TGTGCCAGCAGCTTCGACGCTAACTATGGCTACACCTTC.

This sequence joins TRBV3-1 (or the pseudogene TRBV3-2) and TRBJ1-1, with 7 bases identical to TRBD1. The CDR3 has 14 amino acids. The germline V gene encodes CDR1 LGHDT and CDR2 YNNKEL (reference sequence). V was clipped by 3 bases and J by 1 base; unmatched bases: 2. CDR3 sequence reads: CASSQNRGNTEAFF. In DNA form, the CDR3 reads TGTGCCAGCAGCCAGAACAGGGGGAACACTGAAGCTTTCTTT.

V gene TRBV15 combines with J gene TRBJ2-2; D is unresolved. Germline CDR1 LNHNV, CDR2 YYDKDF (reference sequence). V lost 0 bases, J lost 7 bases, and 6 bases lay in between. This CDR3 spans 13 amino acids. The CDR3 spells CATSRDFSGELFF. In DNA, the CDR3 is TGTGCCACCAGCAGAGATTTTAGCGGGGAGCTGTTTTTT.

This clone was counted a single time. The CDR3 spells CASSLGGGETYEQYF. CDR3 sequence (DNA): TGTGCCAGCAGCTTGGGCGGGGGGGAGACCTACGAGCAGTACTTC. The chain has TRBV5-4 and TRBJ2-7; 9 bases are shared with TRBD2. The CDR3 length is 15 residues. Germline V gene sequence: CDR1 SGHNT, CDR2 YYREEE (reference sequence). V shed 0 bases, J shed 2 bases, and the junction held 3 bases outside the gene matches.

The chain uses TRBV3-1 (or the pseudogene TRBV3-2) and TRBJ1-3, with D possibly being TRBD1 (6 bases). V gave up 3 bases and J gave up 0 bases, with 12 bases separating them. Germline V CDR1 and CDR2: LGHDT, YNNKEL (reference sequence). This CDR3 has 16 residues. The CDR3 reads CASSHTNRDSGNTIYF. Written as DNA, the CDR3 is TGTGCCAGCAGCCATACAAACAGGGACTCTGGAAACACCATATATTTT.

The gene calls are TRBV24-1 and TRBJ2-3; the D gene is possibly TRBD2 (5 bases). The CDR3 totals 16 residues. Germline values: CDR1 KGHDR, CDR2 SFDVKD. V was pared by 4 bases and J by 0 bases, with 13 bases between. The CDR3 sequence: CATSDRTGDSTDTQYF. Here the CDR3 DNA reads TGTGCCACCAGTGACCGGACTGGAGATAGCACAGATACGCAGTATTTT.

In this sample, this clone turned up a few times. This chain links TRBV6-7 with TRBJ1-3; no clear D. TRBV6-7 is recorded as an ORF, its role being uncertain. CDR3 length: 13 amino acids. The V end was cut by 3 bases, the J end by 0 bases, with 3 bases between. CDR3 nucleotide sequence: TGTGCCAGCAGTTATTGCTCTGGAAACACCATATATTTT. This encodes CASSYCSGNTIYF.

The chain is built from TRBV7-8 and TRBJ2-7; D could derive from TRBD1 or TRBD2 (5 bases each). Germline-derived CDR1 and CDR2 are SGHVS and FQNEAQ. V lost 1 base and J 0 bases, leaving 13 bases between the germline ends. The CDR3 runs to 16 residues. The CDR3 DNA reads as TGTGCCAGCAGCTTAGGACCCGGGACGGACTCCTACGAGCAGTACTTC. The encoded protein is CASSLGPGTDSYEQYF.

This clone was counted between two and nine times. The rearrangement uses TRBV7-9 and TRBJ2-7; D is ambiguous. Deletions cut 5 bases from V and 3 bases from J, with 14 bases between. The length of the CDR3 is 14 residues. The V gene's germline CDR1 is SEHNR and CDR2 FQNEAQ (reference sequence). CDR3 in amino acids: CASSQVYGSYEQYF. The CDR3 DNA reads TGTGCCAGCAGCCAGGTCTACGGCAGCTACGAGCAGTACTTC.

The chain is built from TRBV7-2 and TRBJ1-1; no clear D gene. CDR3 length equals 15 residues. Germline loops: CDR1 SGHTA, CDR2 FQGNSA. V was pared by 4 bases and J by 1 base, with 13 bases between. CDR3 coding DNA: TGTGCCAGCAGCTCGCATCGACTCCGGAACACTGAAGCTTTCTTT. Translation: CASSSHRLRNTEAFF.

The V call is TRBV12-5, the J call TRBJ2-7, with D unclear. Trimming removed 6 bases at V and 2 bases at J, with 17 bases between. Germline V gene sequence: CDR1 LGHNT, CDR2 FRNRAP. CDR3 length: 15 residues. CDR3 DNA sequence: TGTGCTAGTGGCAAAACACTGGGCCCCCCCTACGAGCAGTACTTC. It codes for CASGKTLGPPYEQYF. Based on the CDR3 plus reference TRBV12-5 and TRBJ2-7, the full variable domain is DARVTQTPRHKVTEMGQEVTMRCQPILGHNTVFWYRQTMMQGLELLAYFRNRAPLDDSGMPKDRFSAEMPDATLATLKIQPSEPRDSAVYFCASGKTLGPPYEQYFGPGTRLTVT.

CDR3: CASSLVAPGNSPLHF. CDR3 coding DNA: TGTGCCAGCAGCTTAGTCGCGCCAGGGAATTCACCCCTCCACTTT. The chain uses TRBV7-2 and TRBJ1-6; a possible D gene is TRBD1 (5 bases). The V end lost 1 base, the J end lost 7 bases, and 11 bases lay between the germline ends. The V gene's germline CDR1 is SGHTA and CDR2 FQGNSA. This CDR3 has 15 amino acids.

The V call is TRBV20-1, the J call TRBJ2-1; D is unclear. The length of the CDR3 is 11 residues. Germline CDR1 reads DFQATT; CDR2 reads SNEGSKA (reference sequence). V gave up 0 bases and J gave up 11 bases, with 8 bases separating them. This chain's CDR3 is CSAREERKQFF. CDR3 nucleotide sequence: TGCAGTGCTAGAGAGGAAAGGAAGCAGTTCTTC.

V usage is TRBV7-3 and J usage is TRBJ2-2; no clear D. V was shortened by 4 bases and J by 1 base, with 13 bases between the two germline ends. The CDR3 is made up of 16 amino acids. Looked up from germline, CDR1 is SGHTA and CDR2 is FQGTGA. The CDR3 loop is CASSSAATLNTGELFF. In DNA form, the CDR3 reads TGTGCCAGCAGCTCCGCCGCGACACTGAACACCGGGGAGCTGTTTTTT.

This sequence joins TRBV28 and TRBJ1-4; D is unresolved. Trimming removed 1 base at V and 4 bases at J, with 13 bases between. The CDR3 contains 16 residues. Germline CDR1 and CDR2: MDHEN and SYDVKM. DNA of the CDR3: TGTGCCAGCAGTTTATTAGGACGGAGTGATAATGAAAAACTGTTTTTT. Protein sequence: CASSLLGRSDNEKLFF.

The genes are TRBV12-3 or TRBV12-4 and TRBJ2-7; D not resolved. The V gene lost 5 bases and the J gene lost 3 bases, with 11 bases spanning the gap. This CDR3 has 13 amino acids. The CDR3 loop is CASSPRVNYEQYF. Written as DNA, the CDR3 is TGTGCCAGCAGTCCTCGGGTGAACTACGAGCAGTACTTC.

A single count supports this clone. V is TRBV18 and J is TRBJ2-3, with D perhaps TRBD1 or TRBD2 (6 bases each). The CDR3 extends over 14 amino acids. V was cut by 6 bases and J by 2 bases, with 12 bases left in between. Germline V gene sequence: CDR1 KGHSH, CDR2 LQKENI. The CDR3 coding sequence is TGTGCCAGCTCCCGGGGGCCCTCCACAGATACGCAGTATTTT. Translated: CASSRGPSTDTQYF. The full variable domain, its missing parts supplied by reference TRBV18 and TRBJ2-3, is NAGVMQNPRHLVRRRGQEARLRCSPMKGHSHVYWYRQLPEEGLKFMVYLQKENIIDESGMPKERFSAEFPKEGPSILRIQQVVRGDSAAYFCASSRGPSTDTQYFGPGTRLTVL.

The J gene is TRBJ1-5, the V gene TRBV19, with D possibly matching TRBD1 (5 bases). The CDR3 loop spans 13 amino acids. Germline CDR1 and CDR2: LNHDA and SQIVND (reference sequence). The V end was cut by 5 bases, the J end by 6 bases, with 11 bases between. CDR3 DNA: TGTGCCAGTAGTGAGGGACTGATTCAGCCCCAGCATTTT. Translated, it gives CASSEGLIQPQHF.

The table lists this clone with a few counts. The CDR3 loop reads CASSVSLAVTDTQYF. The CDR3 nucleotides are TGTGCCAGCAGCGTATCGCTGGCAGTCACAGATACGCAGTATTTT. The gene calls are TRBV9 and TRBJ2-3; D not certain. Germline values: CDR1 SGDLS, CDR2 YYNGEE. With 1 base removed from V and 2 bases from J, the gap between germline ends came to 11 bases. This CDR3 contains 15 residues.

The chain couples TRBV7-3 to TRBJ2-5; possible D gene TRBD2, 6 bases. Germline CDR1 SGHTA, CDR2 FQGTGA. The V end was cut by 5 bases, the J end by 0 bases, with 13 bases between. This CDR3 has 15 amino acids. The CDR3 DNA is TGTGCCAGCAGCCGTTCGGGCGGGGACCAAGAGACCCAGTACTTC. It encodes CASSRSGGDQETQYF. Full variable domain (outside the CDR3, taken from reference TRBV7-3 and TRBJ2-5): GAGVSQTPSNKVTEKGKYVELRCDPISGHTALYWYRQSLGQGPEFLIYFQGTGAADDSGLPNDRFFAVRPEGSVSTLKIQRTERGDSAVYLCASSRSGGDQETQYFGPGTRLLVL.

V usage is TRBV7-2 and J usage is TRBJ1-3, with D hard to call. Per the germline V gene, CDR1 is SGHTA and CDR2 is FQGNSA. Trimming took 1 base from V and 3 from J, leaving 10 bases between them. The length of the CDR3 is 15 residues. For the CDR3, the DNA is TGTGCCAGCAGCTTAGGAGGCAGTGGTGGAAACACCATATATTTT. Translated, it gives CASSLGGSGGNTIYF. Complete variable domain (other parts from reference TRBV7-2 and TRBJ1-3): GAGVSQSPSNKVTEKGKDVELRCDPISGHTALYWYRQSLGQGLEFLIYFQGNSAPDKSGLPSDRFSAERTGGSVSTLTIQRTQQEDSAVYLCASSLGGSGGNTIYFGEGSWLTVV.